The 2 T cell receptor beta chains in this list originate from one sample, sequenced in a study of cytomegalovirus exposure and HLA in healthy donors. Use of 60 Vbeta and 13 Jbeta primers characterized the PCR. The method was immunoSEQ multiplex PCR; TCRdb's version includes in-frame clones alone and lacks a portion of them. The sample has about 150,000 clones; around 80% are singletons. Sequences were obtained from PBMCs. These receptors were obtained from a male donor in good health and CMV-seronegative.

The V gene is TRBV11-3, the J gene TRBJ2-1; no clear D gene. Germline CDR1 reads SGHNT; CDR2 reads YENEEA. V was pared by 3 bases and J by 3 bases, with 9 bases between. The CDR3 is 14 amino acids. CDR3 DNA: TGTGCCAGCAGCTTTTATCTATTCTACAATGAGCAGTTCTTC. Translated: CASSFYLFYNEQFF.

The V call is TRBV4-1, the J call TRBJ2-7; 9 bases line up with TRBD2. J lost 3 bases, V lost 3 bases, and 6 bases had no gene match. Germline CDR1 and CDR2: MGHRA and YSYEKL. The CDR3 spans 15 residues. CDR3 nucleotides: TGCGCCAGCAGCCAGATTCATAGCGGGGGCTACGAGCAGTACTTC. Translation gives CASSQIHSGGYEQYF.